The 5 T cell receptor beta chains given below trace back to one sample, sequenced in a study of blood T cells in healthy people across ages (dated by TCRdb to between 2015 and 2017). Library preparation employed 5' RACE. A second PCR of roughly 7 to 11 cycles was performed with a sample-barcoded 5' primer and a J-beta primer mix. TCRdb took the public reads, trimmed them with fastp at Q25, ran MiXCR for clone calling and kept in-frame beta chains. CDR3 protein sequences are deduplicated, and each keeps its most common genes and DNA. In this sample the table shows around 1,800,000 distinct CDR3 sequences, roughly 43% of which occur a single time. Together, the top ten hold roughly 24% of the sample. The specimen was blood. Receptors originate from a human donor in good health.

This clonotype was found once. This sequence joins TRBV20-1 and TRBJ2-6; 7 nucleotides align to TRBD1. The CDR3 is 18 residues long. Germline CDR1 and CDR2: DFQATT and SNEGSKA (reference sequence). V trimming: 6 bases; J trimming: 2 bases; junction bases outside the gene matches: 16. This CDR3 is CSAAGWGQLAAGANVLTF. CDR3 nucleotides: TGCAGTGCCGCTGGGTGGGGACAGTTAGCTGCTGGGGCCAACGTCCTGACTTTC.

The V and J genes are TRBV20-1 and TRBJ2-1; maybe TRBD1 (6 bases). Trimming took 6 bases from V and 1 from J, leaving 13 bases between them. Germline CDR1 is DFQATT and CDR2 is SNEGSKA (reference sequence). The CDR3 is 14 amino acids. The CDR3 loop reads CSAAGQKSYNEQFF. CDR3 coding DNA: TGCAGTGCAGCTGGACAGAAATCCTACAATGAGCAGTTCTTC.

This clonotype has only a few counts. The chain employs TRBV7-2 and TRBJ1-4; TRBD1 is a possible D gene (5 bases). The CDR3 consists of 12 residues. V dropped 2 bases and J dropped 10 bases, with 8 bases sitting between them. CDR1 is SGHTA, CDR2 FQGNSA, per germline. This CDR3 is CASSLPRGKLFF. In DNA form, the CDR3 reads TGTGCCAGCAGCTTACCAAGGGGAAAACTGTTTTTT. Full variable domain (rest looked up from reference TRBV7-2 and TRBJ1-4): GAGVSQSPSNKVTEKGKDVELRCDPISGHTALYWYRQSLGQGLEFLIYFQGNSAPDKSGLPSDRFSAERTGGSVSTLTIQRTQQEDSAVYLCASSLPRGKLFFGSGTQLSVL.

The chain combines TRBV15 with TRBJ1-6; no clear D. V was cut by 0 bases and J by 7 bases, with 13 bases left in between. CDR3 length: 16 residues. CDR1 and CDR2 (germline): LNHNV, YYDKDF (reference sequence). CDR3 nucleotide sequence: TGTGCCACCAGCAGAGATTGGGCCAGACAAAATTCACCCCTCCACTTT. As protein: CATSRDWARQNSPLHF.

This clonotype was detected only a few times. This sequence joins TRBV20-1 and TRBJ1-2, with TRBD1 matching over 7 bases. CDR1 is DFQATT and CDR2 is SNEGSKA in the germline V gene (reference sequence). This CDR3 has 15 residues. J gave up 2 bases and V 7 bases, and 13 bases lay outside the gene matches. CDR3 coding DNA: TGCAGTGACAACGGAAACAGGGGCCTAAACTATGGCTACACCTTC. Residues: CSDNGNRGLNYGYTF.